The 3 T cell receptor beta chains listed next were all sequenced from one sample in a study of blood T cell repertoires in COVID-19. Sequencing was performed with immunoSEQ multiplex PCR; in TCRdb, only in-frame clones are kept and a portion is missing. Counted here are hundreds of thousands of clones, around 80% occurring once; the ten biggest clones make up 20%. The sequenced sample was peripheral blood. The receptors were gathered from a man aged 25-40 years with active or convalescent COVID-19.

This chain links TRBV5-1 with TRBJ2-2; 7 nucleotides agree with TRBD2. CDR1 SGHRS and CDR2 YFSETQ come from the germline V gene. This CDR3 spans 16 amino acids. Losses at the gene ends were 6 bases for V and 3 bases for J; bases not matched to a gene: 11. The chain's CDR3 is CASTLGVGGDTGELFF. In DNA form, the CDR3 reads TGCGCCAGCACCTTAGGCGTGGGAGGGGACACCGGGGAGCTGTTTTTT.

This clone showed up just a few times. The rearrangement joins TRBV28 to TRBJ1-2; D not certain. V lost 1 base and J 8 bases, leaving 14 bases between the germline ends. This CDR3 spans 14 amino acids. The V gene's germline CDR1 is MDHEN and CDR2 SYDVKM. The CDR3 region is CASSLSGRVEGYTF. The DNA of the CDR3 is TGTGCCAGCAGTTTATCTGGGAGGGTTGAAGGCTACACCTTC.

The chain couples TRBV6-4 to TRBJ2-1, with unresolved D. V lost 7 bases and J lost 4, with 11 bases in between. There are 13 residues in the CDR3. Germline CDR1 reads MRHNA; CDR2 reads SNTAGT. CDR3 sequence: CASIPRRYNEQFF. CDR3 coding DNA: TGTGCCAGCATCCCTAGACGGTACAATGAGCAGTTCTTC.